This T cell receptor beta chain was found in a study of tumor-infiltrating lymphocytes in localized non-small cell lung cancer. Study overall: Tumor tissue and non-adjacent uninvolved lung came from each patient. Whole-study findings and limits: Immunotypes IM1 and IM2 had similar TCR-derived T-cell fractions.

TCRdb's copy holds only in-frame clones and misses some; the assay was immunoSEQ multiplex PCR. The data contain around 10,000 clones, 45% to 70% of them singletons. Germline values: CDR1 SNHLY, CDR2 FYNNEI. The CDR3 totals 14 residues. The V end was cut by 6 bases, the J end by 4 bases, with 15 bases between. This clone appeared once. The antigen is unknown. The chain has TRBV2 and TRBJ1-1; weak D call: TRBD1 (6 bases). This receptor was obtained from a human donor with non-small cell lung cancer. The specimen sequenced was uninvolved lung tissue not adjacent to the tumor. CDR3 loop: CASRMDFRGTEAFF. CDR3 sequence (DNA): TGTGCCAGCAGGATGGATTTCAGGGGCACTGAAGCTTTCTTT.